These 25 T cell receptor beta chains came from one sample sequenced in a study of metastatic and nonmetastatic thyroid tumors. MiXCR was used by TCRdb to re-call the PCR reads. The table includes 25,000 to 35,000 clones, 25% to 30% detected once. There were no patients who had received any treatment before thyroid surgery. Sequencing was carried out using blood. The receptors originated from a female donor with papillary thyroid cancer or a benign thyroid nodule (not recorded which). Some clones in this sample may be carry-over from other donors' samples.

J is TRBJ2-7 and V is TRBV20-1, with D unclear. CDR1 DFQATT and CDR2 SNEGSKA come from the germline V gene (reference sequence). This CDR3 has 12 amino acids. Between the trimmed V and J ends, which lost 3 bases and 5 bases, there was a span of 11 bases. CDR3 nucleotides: TGCAGTGCTAGGGACGATTACGACGAGCAGTACTTC. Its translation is CSARDDYDEQYF.

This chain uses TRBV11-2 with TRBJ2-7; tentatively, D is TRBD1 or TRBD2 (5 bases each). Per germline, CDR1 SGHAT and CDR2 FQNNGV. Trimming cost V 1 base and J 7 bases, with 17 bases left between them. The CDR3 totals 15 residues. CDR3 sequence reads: CASSLAAGAHEEQYF. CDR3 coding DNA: TGTGCCAGCAGCTTAGCCGCCGGGGCACACGAGGAGCAGTACTTC.

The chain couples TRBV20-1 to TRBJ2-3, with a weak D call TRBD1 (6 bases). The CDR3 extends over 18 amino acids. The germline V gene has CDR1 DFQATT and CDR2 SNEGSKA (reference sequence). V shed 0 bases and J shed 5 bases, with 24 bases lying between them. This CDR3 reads CSARDASLIQGMKDTQYF. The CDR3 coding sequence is TGCAGTGCTAGAGACGCGTCCCTCATACAGGGTATGAAAGATACGCAGTATTTT.

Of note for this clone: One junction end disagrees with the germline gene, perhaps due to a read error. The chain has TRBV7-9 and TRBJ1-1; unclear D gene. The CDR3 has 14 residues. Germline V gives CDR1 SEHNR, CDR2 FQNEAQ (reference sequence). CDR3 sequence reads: CASGLFVYWGEAFF. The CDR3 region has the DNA TGTGCCAGCGGCTTATTCGTGTATTGGGGTGAAGCTTTCTTT.

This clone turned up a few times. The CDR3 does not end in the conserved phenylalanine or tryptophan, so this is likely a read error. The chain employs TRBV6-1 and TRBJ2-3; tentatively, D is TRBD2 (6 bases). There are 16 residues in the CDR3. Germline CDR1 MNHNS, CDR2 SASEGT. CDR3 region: CASNEEEGSPTDTQYL. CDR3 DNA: TGTGCCAGCAATGAAGAGGAGGGGTCGCCCACAGATACGCAGTATCTT.

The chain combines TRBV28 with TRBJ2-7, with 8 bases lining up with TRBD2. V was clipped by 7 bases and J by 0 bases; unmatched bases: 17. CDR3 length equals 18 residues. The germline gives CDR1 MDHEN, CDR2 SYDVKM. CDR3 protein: CASTPSGLAGGHSYEQYF. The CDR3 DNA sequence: TGTGCCAGCACCCCGTCCGGACTAGCTGGAGGGCACTCCTACGAGCAGTACTTC.

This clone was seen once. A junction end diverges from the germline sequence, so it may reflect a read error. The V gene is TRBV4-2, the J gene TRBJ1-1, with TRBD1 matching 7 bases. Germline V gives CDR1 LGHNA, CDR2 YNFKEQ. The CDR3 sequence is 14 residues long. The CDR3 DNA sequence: TGTGCCAGCAGCACCTCGACAGGGAACACTGGAGCTTTCTTT. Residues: CASSTSTGNTGAFF.

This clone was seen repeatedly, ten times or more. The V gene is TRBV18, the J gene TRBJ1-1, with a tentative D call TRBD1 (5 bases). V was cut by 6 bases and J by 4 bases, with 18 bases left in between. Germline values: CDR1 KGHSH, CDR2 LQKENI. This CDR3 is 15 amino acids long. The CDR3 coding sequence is TGTGCCAGCTCCATGCCGCGGGGGTTGGGCACTGAAGCTTTCTTT. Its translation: CASSMPRGLGTEAFF.

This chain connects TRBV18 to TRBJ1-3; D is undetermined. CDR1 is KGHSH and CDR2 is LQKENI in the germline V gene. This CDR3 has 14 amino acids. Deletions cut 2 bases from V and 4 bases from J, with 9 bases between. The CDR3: CASSPDRGGNTIYF. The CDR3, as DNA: TGTGCCAGCTCACCAGACCGTGGGGGAAACACCATATATTTT.

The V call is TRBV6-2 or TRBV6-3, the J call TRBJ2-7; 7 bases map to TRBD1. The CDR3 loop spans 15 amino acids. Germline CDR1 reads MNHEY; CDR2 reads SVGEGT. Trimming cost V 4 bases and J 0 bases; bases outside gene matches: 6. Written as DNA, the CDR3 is TGTGCCAGCAGTTCGGGACAGATTAGCTCCTACGAGCAGTACTTC. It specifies CASSSGQISSYEQYF.

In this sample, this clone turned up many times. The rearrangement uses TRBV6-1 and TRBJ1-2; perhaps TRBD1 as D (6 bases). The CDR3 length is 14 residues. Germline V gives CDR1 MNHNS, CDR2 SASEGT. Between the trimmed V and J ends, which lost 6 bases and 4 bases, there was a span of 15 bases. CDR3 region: CASSQTGFGYGYTF. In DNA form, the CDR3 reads TGTGCCAGCAGCCAAACAGGGTTCGGCTATGGCTACACCTTC.

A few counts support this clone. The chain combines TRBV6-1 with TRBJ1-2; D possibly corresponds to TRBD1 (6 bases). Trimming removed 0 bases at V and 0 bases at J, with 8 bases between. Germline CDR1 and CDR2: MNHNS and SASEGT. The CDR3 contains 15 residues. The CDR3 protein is CASSEATGPNYGYTF. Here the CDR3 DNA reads TGTGCCAGCAGTGAAGCGACAGGTCCTAACTATGGCTACACCTTC.

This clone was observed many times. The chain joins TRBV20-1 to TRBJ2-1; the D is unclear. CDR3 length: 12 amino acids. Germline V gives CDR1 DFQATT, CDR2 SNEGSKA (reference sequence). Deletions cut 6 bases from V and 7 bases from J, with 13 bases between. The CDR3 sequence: CSAQLRWNEQFF. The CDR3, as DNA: TGCAGTGCCCAGTTAAGATGGAATGAGCAGTTCTTC.

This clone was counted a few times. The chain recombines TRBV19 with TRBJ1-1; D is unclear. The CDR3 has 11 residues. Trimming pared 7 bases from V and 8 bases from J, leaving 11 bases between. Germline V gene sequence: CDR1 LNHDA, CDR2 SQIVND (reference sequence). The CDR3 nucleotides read TGTGCCAGTATAAGTTTGGGGGAAGCTTTCTTT. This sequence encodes CASISLGEAFF. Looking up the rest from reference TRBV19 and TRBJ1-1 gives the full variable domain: DGGITQSPKYLFRKEGQNVTLSCEQNLNHDAMYWYRQDPGQGLRLIYYSQIVNDFQKGDIAEGYSVSREKKESFPLTVTSAQKNPTAFYLCASISLGEAFFGQGTRLTVV.

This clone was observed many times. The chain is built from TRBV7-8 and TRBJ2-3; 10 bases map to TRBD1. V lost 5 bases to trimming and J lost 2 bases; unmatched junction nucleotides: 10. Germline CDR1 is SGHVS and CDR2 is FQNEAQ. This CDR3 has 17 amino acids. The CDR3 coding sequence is TGTGCCAGCAGCCCTTCGCGGACAGGGGGGTCCACAGATACGCAGTATTTT. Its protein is CASSPSRTGGSTDTQYF.

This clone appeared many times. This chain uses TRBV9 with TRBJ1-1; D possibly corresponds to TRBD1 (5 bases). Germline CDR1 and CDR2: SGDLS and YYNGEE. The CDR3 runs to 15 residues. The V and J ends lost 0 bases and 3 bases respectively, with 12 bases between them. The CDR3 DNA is TGTGCCAGCAGCGTAGATGGAGGGGACTACACTGAAGCTTTCTTT. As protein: CASSVDGGDYTEAFF.

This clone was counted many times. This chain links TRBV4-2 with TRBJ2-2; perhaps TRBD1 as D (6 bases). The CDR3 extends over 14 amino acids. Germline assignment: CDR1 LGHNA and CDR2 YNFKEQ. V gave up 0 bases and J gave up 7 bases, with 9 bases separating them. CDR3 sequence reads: CASSQDRGGGELFF. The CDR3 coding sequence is TGTGCCAGCAGCCAAGACAGGGGTGGCGGGGAGCTGTTTTTT.

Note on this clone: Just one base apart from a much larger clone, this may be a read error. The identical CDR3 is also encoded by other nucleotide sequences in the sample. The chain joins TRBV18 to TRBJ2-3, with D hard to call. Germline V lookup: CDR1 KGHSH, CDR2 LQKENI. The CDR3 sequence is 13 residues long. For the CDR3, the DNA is TGTGCCAGCTCACCGACACCGGCAGATACTCAGTATTTT. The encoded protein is CASSPTPADTQYF. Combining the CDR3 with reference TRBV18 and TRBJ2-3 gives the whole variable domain NAGVMQNPRHLVRRRGQEARLRCSPMKGHSHVYWYRQLPEEGLKFMVYLQKENIIDESGMPKERFSAEFPKEGPSILRIQQVVRGDSAAYFCASSPTPADTQYFGPGTRLTVL.

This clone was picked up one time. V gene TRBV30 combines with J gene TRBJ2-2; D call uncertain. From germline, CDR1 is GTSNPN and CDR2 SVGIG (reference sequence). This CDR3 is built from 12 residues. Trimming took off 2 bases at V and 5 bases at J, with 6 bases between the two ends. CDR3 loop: CAWSRWTGELFF. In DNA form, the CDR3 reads TGTGCCTGGAGTCGATGGACCGGGGAGCTGTTTTTT.

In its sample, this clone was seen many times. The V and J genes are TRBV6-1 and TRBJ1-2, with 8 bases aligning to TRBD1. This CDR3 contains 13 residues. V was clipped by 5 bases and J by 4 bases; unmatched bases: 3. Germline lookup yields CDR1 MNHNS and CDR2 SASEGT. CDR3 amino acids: CASSRTGTYGYTF. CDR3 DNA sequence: TGTGCCAGCAGTCGGACAGGGACCTATGGCTACACCTTC.

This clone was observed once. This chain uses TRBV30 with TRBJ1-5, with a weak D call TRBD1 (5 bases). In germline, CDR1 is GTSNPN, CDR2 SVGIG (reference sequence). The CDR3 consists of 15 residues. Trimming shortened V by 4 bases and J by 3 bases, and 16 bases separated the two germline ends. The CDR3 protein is CAWTPRGGDNQPQHF. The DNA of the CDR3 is TGTGCCTGGACCCCTAGGGGCGGGGACAATCAGCCCCAGCATTTT. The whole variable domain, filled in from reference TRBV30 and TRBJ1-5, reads SQTIHQWPATLVQPVGSPLSLECTVEGTSNPNLYWYRQAAGRGLQLLFYSVGIGQISSEVPQNLSASRPQDRQFILSSKKLLLSDSGFYLCAWTPRGGDNQPQHFGDGTRLSIL.

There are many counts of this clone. The CDR3 nucleotides are TGTGCCAGCAGTTACTCGGACAACTCCTACGAGCAGTACTTC. Protein: CASSYSDNSYEQYF. V gene TRBV6-2 or TRBV6-3 combines with J gene TRBJ2-7; D possibly corresponds to TRBD1 (5 bases). The V and J ends lost 0 bases and 0 bases respectively, with 6 bases between them. CDR1 is MNHEY, CDR2 SVGEGT, per germline. The CDR3 length is 14 residues.

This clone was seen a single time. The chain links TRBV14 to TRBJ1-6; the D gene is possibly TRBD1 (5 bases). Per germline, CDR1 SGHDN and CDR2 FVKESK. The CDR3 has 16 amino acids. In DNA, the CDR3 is TGTGCGAGGAGCCAAGCCCGGGCAGGGTATAATTCACCCCTCCACTTT. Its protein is CARSQARAGYNSPLHF.

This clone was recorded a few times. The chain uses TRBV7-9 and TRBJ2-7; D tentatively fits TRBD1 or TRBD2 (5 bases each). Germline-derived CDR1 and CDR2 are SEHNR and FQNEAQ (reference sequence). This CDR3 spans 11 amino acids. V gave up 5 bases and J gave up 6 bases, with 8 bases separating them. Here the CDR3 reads CASSTGREQYF. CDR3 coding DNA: TGTGCCAGCAGCACGGGACGCGAGCAGTACTTC.

The DNA for the CDR3 is TGTGCCAGCTCCAGGGACAGGGCTAATGGTGCACCCCTCCACTTT. It specifies CASSRDRANGAPLHF. This chain uses TRBV18 with TRBJ1-6; 9 bases fit TRBD1. Trimming cost V 6 bases and J 11 bases; bases outside gene matches: 11. Germline V CDR1 and CDR2: KGHSH, LQKENI. The CDR3 covers 15 residues.